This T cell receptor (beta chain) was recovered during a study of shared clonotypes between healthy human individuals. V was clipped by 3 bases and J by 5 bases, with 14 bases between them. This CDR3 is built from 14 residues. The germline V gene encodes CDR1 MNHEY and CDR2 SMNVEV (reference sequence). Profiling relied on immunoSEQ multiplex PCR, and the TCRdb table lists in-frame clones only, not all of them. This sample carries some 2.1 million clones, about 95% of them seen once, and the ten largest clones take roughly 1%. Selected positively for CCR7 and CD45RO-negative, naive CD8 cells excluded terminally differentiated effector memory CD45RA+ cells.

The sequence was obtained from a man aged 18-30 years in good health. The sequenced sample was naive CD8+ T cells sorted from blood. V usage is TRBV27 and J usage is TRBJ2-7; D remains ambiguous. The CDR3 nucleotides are TGTGCCAGCAGTTTGGCAGGAATTGTCCACGAGCAGTACTTC. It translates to CASSLAGIVHEQYF.